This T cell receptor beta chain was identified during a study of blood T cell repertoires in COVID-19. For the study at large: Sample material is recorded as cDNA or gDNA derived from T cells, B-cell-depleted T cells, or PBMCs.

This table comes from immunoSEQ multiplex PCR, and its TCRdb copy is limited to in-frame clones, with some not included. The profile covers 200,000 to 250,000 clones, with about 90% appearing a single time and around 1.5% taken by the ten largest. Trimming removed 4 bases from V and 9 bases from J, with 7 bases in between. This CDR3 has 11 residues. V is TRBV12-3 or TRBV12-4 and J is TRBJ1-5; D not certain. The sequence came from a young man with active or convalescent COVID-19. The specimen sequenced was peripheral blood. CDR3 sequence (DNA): TGTGCCAGCAGTTCCTCCGGGCCCCAGCATTTT. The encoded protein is CASSSSGPQHF.